What follows describes a single T cell receptor beta chain. What it recognizes is unknown. There are 15 residues in the CDR3. Germline lookup yields CDR1 SGHNT and CDR2 YYREEE (reference sequence). Unmatched junction bases numbered 13, after V lost 4 bases and J lost 8 bases. Clones were read by immunoSEQ multiplex PCR, and TCRdb kept only the in-frame ones, dropping some. The data hold about 26,000 clones, with about 90% observed a single time. The sample is drawn from a study of T cell responses to AZD1222 COVID-19 vaccine. Study results and limitations: Only 6 or 7 individuals given AZD1222 were seropositive at baseline. The study found Spike-specific TCR breadth and depth rose after two AZD1222 doses. Vaccine-associated CD4 TCRs ranged over spike, dominating at 160-218 and 743-854.

Second-dose groups at about 4 or about 12 weeks were pooled. The source is an adult who received the AZD1222 COVID-19 vaccine. The sequencing here drew on peripheral blood, taken 28 days after the second AZD1222 dose. The V call is TRBV5-4, the J call TRBJ1-2; 8 nucleotides match TRBD1. The CDR3 region is CASSPGGRGEAGYTF. CDR3 nucleotides: TGTGCCAGCAGCCCAGGGGGCAGGGGGGAGGCGGGCTACACCTTC.